The present T cell receptor (beta chain) was sequenced within a study of control samples from healthy donors and cancer patients. Some clones are missing from TCRdb's copy, which holds only in-frame ones; the method was immunoSEQ multiplex PCR. The data show about 120,000 clones, approximately 93% seen once. The CDR3 sequence is 14 residues long. Trimming stripped 4 bases from V and 5 bases from J, with 14 bases between. Germline V gives CDR1 MGHDK, CDR2 SYGVNS. The gene calls are TRBV25-1 and TRBJ2-5; D may be TRBD1 (6 bases). The sequenced sample consisted of blood. This TCR came from a man aged 30 to 39 in good health. Here the CDR3 DNA reads TGTGCCAGCAGTGGGATAGGGGGTTGGGAGACCCAGTACTTC. Amino acid sequence: CASSGIGGWETQYF.